Below are 22 T cell receptor beta chains sequenced from a single sample in a study of breast tumors, draining lymph nodes, adjacent tissues. MiXCR, run by TCRdb on the multiplex PCR reads, gives a single entry per CDR3 protein. The sample comprises hundreds of thousands of distinct CDR3 sequences, approximately 29% of which are singletons, and 1.4% rests with the top ten. Axillary draining lymph nodes of breast cancer patients supplied the node samples. The specimen sequenced was axillary lymph node tissue. These receptors all come from a female donor with breast cancer. Some clones in this sample may be carry-over from other donors' samples.

This clonotype was counted ten times or more. This chain joins TRBV28 and TRBJ2-2; D may be TRBD1 or TRBD2 (5 bases each). CDR1 and CDR2 from the germline V gene are MDHEN and SYDVKM. CDR3 size: 15 residues. The V and J ends lost 3 bases and 3 bases respectively, with 11 bases between them. The CDR3: CASSFRGTDTGELFF. In DNA form, the CDR3 reads TGTGCCAGCAGTTTCAGAGGGACGGACACCGGGGAGCTGTTTTTT.

This clonotype has ten or more counts. The gene calls are TRBV7-6 and TRBJ2-7; D possibly matches TRBD1 or TRBD2 (6 bases each). This CDR3 comprises 16 residues. Trimming took off 1 base at V and 3 bases at J, with 16 bases between the two ends. Per germline, CDR1 SGHVS and CDR2 FNYEAQ. This CDR3 is CASSLEWGANHYEQYF. CDR3 coding DNA: TGTGCCAGCAGCTTAGAGTGGGGGGCCAATCACTACGAGCAGTACTTC.

This clonotype was seen repeatedly, ten times or more. The chain recombines TRBV6-6 with TRBJ2-5; 12 nucleotides agree with TRBD2. V shed 4 bases and J 5 bases; nucleotides not matched to a gene: 14. The CDR3 has 18 residues. From germline, CDR1 is MNHNY and CDR2 SVGAGI (reference sequence). The CDR3 region has the DNA TGTGCCAGCAGTTGGGGCCTAGCGGGAGGGCCGGGCGGCGAGACCCAGTACTTC. Protein product: CASSWGLAGGPGGETQYF.

The chain has TRBV3-1 and TRBJ2-3, with a possible D match to TRBD1 (6 bases). V was trimmed by 1 base and J by 0 bases, leaving 11 bases between them. Germline assignment: CDR1 LGHDT and CDR2 YNNKEL (reference sequence). There are 16 residues in the CDR3. CDR3 nucleotides: TGTGCCAGCAGCCAAGGGGCTGGACAGAGCACAGATACGCAGTATTTT. Its translation: CASSQGAGQSTDTQYF.

At least ten counts were recorded for this clonotype. The rearrangement links TRBV7-2 to TRBJ2-1; TRBD2 matches 10 bases. CDR1 SGHTA and CDR2 FQGNSA come from the germline V gene. This CDR3 is 17 amino acids long. V was pared by 5 bases and J by 1 base, with 8 bases of the junction left unmatched. The CDR3 loop reads CASSLRTSGSSYNEQFF. The CDR3 DNA reads as TGTGCCAGCAGCCTTCGGACTAGCGGCTCTTCCTACAATGAGCAGTTCTTC.

The chain joins TRBV10-3 to TRBJ2-1, with 12 bases identical to TRBD2. The CDR3 consists of 15 residues. The germline gives CDR1 ENHRY, CDR2 SYGVKD. Trimming cost V 6 bases and J 7 bases; bases outside gene matches: 7. The chain's CDR3 is CAIRDGLAGPNEQFF. The CDR3 coding sequence is TGTGCCATCAGGGATGGACTAGCGGGACCGAATGAGCAGTTCTTC.

This clonotype was seen many times. The chain recombines TRBV30 with TRBJ1-2; the match to TRBD1 covers 7 bases. The ends lost 0 bases at V and 2 bases at J; junction bases unmatched: 3. The CDR3 is 14 residues long. The germline CDR1 and CDR2 sequences are GTSNPN and SVGIG (reference sequence). The CDR3 loop reads CAWSVQGGNYGYTF. Written as DNA, the CDR3 is TGTGCCTGGAGTGTTCAGGGGGGGAACTATGGCTACACCTTC.

The chain recombines TRBV3-1 with TRBJ2-1, with D possibly being TRBD2 (6 bases). CDR1 is LGHDT and CDR2 is YNNKEL in the germline V gene (reference sequence). The V gene lost 1 base and the J gene lost 0 bases, with 10 bases spanning the gap. This CDR3 region has 16 residues. This CDR3 reads CASSQASASSYNEQFF. DNA of the CDR3: TGTGCCAGCAGCCAAGCTAGCGCCAGCTCCTACAATGAGCAGTTCTTC.

A single count supports this clonotype. The chain combines TRBV9 with TRBJ1-3, with D perhaps matching TRBD1 (6 bases). V lost 2 bases, J lost 0 bases, and 12 bases lay in between. Germline V CDR1 and CDR2: SGDLS, YYNGEE. The CDR3 extends over 16 amino acids. The CDR3 region has the DNA TGTGCCAGCAGCGTGGGGGCCCCGGGCTCTGGAAACACCATATATTTT. Translation: CASSVGAPGSGNTIYF.

The table lists this clonotype with many counts. The chain links TRBV13 to TRBJ2-1, with TRBD2 as a possible D gene (6 bases). Germline assignment: CDR1 PRHDT and CDR2 FYEKMQ (reference sequence). V lost 4 bases, J lost 8 bases, and 18 bases lay in between. This CDR3 has 15 amino acids. This CDR3 is CASSYRTTRGDEQFF. The CDR3 coding sequence is TGTGCCAGCAGCTATCGGACTACTAGGGGCGATGAGCAGTTCTTC. Looking up the rest from reference TRBV13 and TRBJ2-1 gives the full variable domain: AAGVIQSPRHLIKEKRETATLKCYPIPRHDTVYWYQQGPGQDPQFLISFYEKMQSDKGSIPDRFSAQQFSDYHSELNMSSLELGDSALYFCASSYRTTRGDEQFFGPGTRLTVL.

V is TRBV2 and J is TRBJ1-5; tentatively, D is TRBD1 (5 bases). The CDR3 runs 15 residues. The V end was cut by 3 bases, the J end by 1 base, with 10 bases between. Germline assignment: CDR1 SNHLY and CDR2 FYNNEI. This CDR3 is CASSERGVSNQPQHF. DNA for the CDR3: TGTGCCAGCAGTGAGCGGGGGGTCAGCAATCAGCCCCAGCATTTT.

On this clonotype itself: Without the conserved terminal phenylalanine or tryptophan, this CDR3 likely stems from a read error. The V call is TRBV19, the J call TRBJ2-3, with a possible D match to TRBD1 (5 bases). The CDR3 covers 12 residues. The germline CDR1 and CDR2 sequences are LNHDA and SQIVND (reference sequence). This CDR3 is CASSAVTGTQYS. CDR3 in DNA: TGTGCCAGTAGTGCCGTAACAGGTACGCAGTATTCT.

The V gene is TRBV20-1, the J gene TRBJ2-3; 11 positions match TRBD2. Germline V lookup: CDR1 DFQATT, CDR2 SNEGSKA (reference sequence). The V and J ends lost 2 bases and 2 bases, in that order; junction bases with no gene match: 9. There are 17 residues in the CDR3. Here the CDR3 DNA reads TGCAGTGCTAGACGATTTAGCGGGAGGGTGGACACAGATACGCAGTATTTT. Encoded protein: CSARRFSGRVDTDTQYF.

This clonotype was observed at least ten times. V gene TRBV7-9 combines with J gene TRBJ2-7; no clear D gene. Trimming took 3 bases from V and 4 from J, leaving 7 bases between them. The CDR3 covers 12 residues. CDR1 and CDR2 (germline): SEHNR, FQNEAQ (reference sequence). CDR3 nucleotides: TGTGCCAGCAGCTTTAACACGTACGAGCAGTACTTC. Translation: CASSFNTYEQYF.

About this clonotype itself: The CDR3 ends on some other residue instead of the conserved phenylalanine or tryptophan, so this is likely a read error. The DNA is left out, because the CDR3 cannot be placed on it with certainty; the CDR3 is given as TCRdb lists it. J is TRBJ2-1 and V is TRBV19; the D call in the table, TRBD2, was not verified against the DNA. Germline V gene data show CDR1 as LNHDA and CDR2 as SQIVND (reference sequence). The CDR3 comprises 17 residues, both ends counted. The CDR3 sequence is CASRSPLGREGYNEQSL.

This clonotype has only a few counts. A much larger clone differs by one base, so this may be a read error. The V gene is TRBV5-1, the J gene TRBJ2-7; D could derive from TRBD1 or TRBD2 (5 bases each). This CDR3 is 16 amino acids long. Per germline, CDR1 SGHRS and CDR2 YFSETQ. The CDR3, as DNA: TGCGCCAGCAGCTTAGAGTCGGGACGTTTGGGCTACGAGCAGCACTTC. Protein: CASSLESGRLGYEQHF.

This clonotype appeared many times. As DNA, the CDR3 is TGTGCCAGCAGTGTAAACAGGGGGTATGGCTACACCTTC. Protein sequence: CASSVNRGYGYTF. The rearrangement joins TRBV2 to TRBJ1-2; TRBD1 aligns across 8 bases. This CDR3 region has 13 residues. From germline, CDR1 is SNHLY and CDR2 FYNNEI. The trim removed 4 bases at V and 5 bases at J, leaving 3 bases unmatched.

This clonotype was found many times. The chain couples TRBV7-3 to TRBJ2-5; D is unclear. Trimming took 4 bases from V and 9 from J, leaving 9 bases between them. The CDR3 extends over 11 amino acids. The germline V gene has CDR1 SGHTA and CDR2 FQGTGA. CDR3 protein: CASSSGGAQYF. The CDR3, as DNA: TGTGCCAGCAGCTCAGGTGGTGCCCAGTACTTC.

This clonotype has at least ten counts. A single base separates this from a much larger clone, so it may be a read error. Since no conserved phenylalanine or tryptophan closes the CDR3, a read error is the likely cause. The gene calls are TRBV7-6 and TRBJ2-5; D is ambiguous. The CDR3 is 14 residues long. CDR1 and CDR2 from the germline V gene are SGHVS and FNYEAQ. With 5 bases removed from V and 2 bases from J, the gap between germline ends came to 12 bases. CDR3 in DNA: TGTGCCAGCAGCGGAGCCGGGCGGCAAGAGACCCAGTACCTC. As protein: CASSGAGRQETQYL.

This clonotype was observed at least ten times. The chain has TRBV20-1 and TRBJ2-7; D gene unclear. Germline V lookup: CDR1 DFQATT, CDR2 SNEGSKA (reference sequence). Trimming shortened V by 2 bases and J by 4 bases, and 6 bases separated the two germline ends. CDR3 length: 11 amino acids. CDR3 amino acids: CSARSPYEQYF. CDR3 DNA sequence: TGCAGTGCTAGATCCCCATACGAGCAGTACTTC.

This clonotype was detected ten times or more. The CDR3 loop reads CSVAGTTTGELFF. The CDR3 region has the DNA TGCAGCGTAGCAGGGACTACCACCGGGGAGCTGTTTTTT. The chain uses TRBV29-1 and TRBJ2-2, with 7 nucleotides matching TRBD2. The CDR3 consists of 13 residues. V dropped 6 bases and J dropped 4; count of bases not matched to a gene: 5. Germline CDR1 SQVTM, CDR2 ANQGSEA.

The CDR3 reads CASSGLAGTSTDTQYF. DNA of the CDR3: TGTGCCAGCAGTGGTTTAGCGGGGACGAGCACAGATACGCAGTATTTT. The chain links TRBV12-3 or TRBV12-4 to TRBJ2-3; TRBD2 matches 8 bases. This CDR3 has 16 amino acids. V gave up 5 bases and J gave up 0 bases; unmatched junction bases: 7.